This T cell receptor beta chain was sequenced during a study of beta chain features in type 1 diabetes. Remarks on this clone: The target antigen is unknown.

Study results and caveats: Moderate but significant shortening of TCRB CDR3s was recorded in all four CD4+ subsets from Type 1 diabetes patients.

CDR1 MDHEN and CDR2 SYDVKM come from the germline V gene. Trimming took 3 bases from V and 4 from J, leaving 12 bases between them. The CDR3 extends over 15 amino acids. Reverse transcription of all isolated RNA meant that expressed TCRB transcripts were sequenced. Produced via immunoSEQ multiplex PCR; TCRdb's table is partial and in-frame only. This repertoire shows hundreds of thousands of clones, 15% found once; its top ten account for less than 0.02%. This TCR was recovered from a man between 18 and 35 years old with type 1 diabetes. The sequencing input was naive CD4+ T cells from blood. This chain links TRBV28 with TRBJ2-2; weak D call: TRBD2 (6 bases). As DNA, the CDR3 is TGTGCCAGCAGTTTGGAACGCGGGGTCACCGGGGAGCTGTTTTTT. Its translation is CASSLERGVTGELFF.